This entry lists 8 T cell receptor beta chains sequenced from one sample in a study of cytomegalovirus exposure and HLA in healthy donors. The PCR made use of 60 Vbeta and 13 Jbeta primers. Clones were sequenced by immunoSEQ multiplex PCR, and TCRdb holds only the in-frame ones, with some missing. The data contain 100,000 to 150,000 clones, less than 90% of them singletons. The specimen sequenced was PBMCs. The receptors were gathered from a man between 18 and 35 years old in good health and CMV-seropositive.

The table lists this clone with a count of one. This chain links TRBV6-5 with TRBJ1-2; 7 bases line up with TRBD1. CDR3 size: 15 residues. J lost 7 bases, V lost 0 bases, and 8 bases had no gene match. The V gene's germline CDR1 is MNHEY and CDR2 SVGAGI. The CDR3 sequence is CASSYSGSGGSGYTF. CDR3 nucleotides: TGTGCCAGCAGTTACTCGGGGTCAGGGGGAAGTGGCTACACCTTC.

The chain uses TRBV19 and TRBJ1-1; a weak D match, TRBD1 (6 bases). From germline, CDR1 is LNHDA and CDR2 SQIVND (reference sequence). V lost 8 bases and J 4 bases, leaving 17 bases between the germline ends. This CDR3 has 14 amino acids. In DNA, the CDR3 is TGTGCCAGTGATCCGGGGGGCGCGGTCACTGAAGCTTTCTTT. Protein product: CASDPGGAVTEAFF.

For the CDR3, the DNA is TGTGCCAGCAGTGAACAGGGGCCCCCGGTGCAGTACTTC. It encodes CASSEQGPPVQYF. This chain links TRBV2 with TRBJ2-7; a weak D match, TRBD1 (6 bases). Germline CDR1 reads SNHLY; CDR2 reads FYNNEI. The CDR3 covers 13 residues. V was shortened by 2 bases and J by 9 bases, with 14 bases between the two germline ends.

This chain joins TRBV10-3 and TRBJ1-5, with D possibly matching TRBD1 (6 bases). Trimming left V 3 bases short and J 4 bases short, with 16 bases between. The CDR3 extends over 16 amino acids. Germline V CDR1 and CDR2: ENHRY, SYGVKD. The CDR3 is CAISDLAAQGNQPQHF. DNA for the CDR3: TGTGCCATCAGTGATCTGGCAGCCCAGGGGAATCAGCCCCAGCATTTT.

The rearrangement links TRBV5-1 to TRBJ1-3; weak D call: TRBD1 (6 bases). The CDR3 is 13 residues long. Trimming shortened V by 0 bases and J by 8 bases, and 9 bases separated the two germline ends. The germline CDR1 and CDR2 sequences are SGHRS and YFSETQ. The DNA for the CDR3 is TGCGCCAGCAGCTTGGAACAGGGCTACACCATATATTTT. As protein: CASSLEQGYTIYF.

The V gene is TRBV29-1, the J gene TRBJ1-3; possible D gene TRBD1, 5 bases. The CDR3 consists of 15 residues. Germline CDR1 and CDR2: SQVTM and ANQGSEA. Trimming pared 0 bases from V and 1 base from J, leaving 10 bases between. Here the CDR3 reads CSVEDQGSSGNTIYF. The CDR3 DNA is TGCAGCGTTGAAGATCAGGGAAGTTCTGGAAACACCATATATTTT.

In its sample, this clone was seen a few times. This chain links TRBV10-3 with TRBJ1-2; perhaps TRBD1 as D (5 bases). Germline V gives CDR1 ENHRY, CDR2 SYGVKD. The CDR3 covers 15 residues. V was shortened by 6 bases and J by 8 bases, with 22 bases between the two germline ends. The chain's CDR3 is CAISSGLTGGMGYTF. Here the CDR3 DNA reads TGTGCCATCAGCTCGGGACTTACGGGGGGTATGGGCTACACCTTC.

The chain links TRBV6-5 to TRBJ1-2, with a weak D call TRBD1 (5 bases). This CDR3 is 13 amino acids long. V was cut by 8 bases and J by 6 bases, with 16 bases left in between. Germline V CDR1 and CDR2: MNHEY, SVGAGI. CDR3 sequence (DNA): TGTGCCAGCCATGGCGCCGACAGAGATGGCTACACCTTC. Its translation is CASHGADRDGYTF.